These T cell receptor beta chains were read from a single sample in a study of sequential checkpoint blockade in melanoma. Clones were read by immunoSEQ multiplex PCR, and TCRdb kept only the in-frame ones, dropping some. The data hold 35,000 to 40,000 clones, with about nine tenths observed a single time. This material consisted of CD8+ T cells sorted from blood (inferred from file names), taken from a patient given nivolumab and ipilimumab in sequence. Receptors originate from a human donor with melanoma. The CDR3 runs from the conserved cysteine through the conserved F or W. Each record gives: J gene, clone size, V gene, D gene, CDR3 protein, CDR3 DNA. The D gene is left open where the match is weak. Clone sizes are given selectively: once, few, many, or a class where the clone is expanded.

TRBJ2-1,-,TRBV7-8,TRBD2,CASSLVAGGLDEQFF,TGTGCCAGCAGCTTAGTAGCGGGAGGCCTCGATGAGCAGTTCTTC
TRBJ1-5,-,TRBV27,-,CASSSFSNQPQHF,TGTGCCAGCAGTTCCTTTAGCAATCAGCCCCAGCATTTT
TRBJ1-2,-,TRBV27,-,CASSPSVTIYGYTF,TGTGCCAGCAGTCCAAGCGTCACCATCTATGGCTACACCTTC
TRBJ2-1,-,TRBV6-4,TRBD2,CASSPGLGSNEQFF,TGTGCCAGCAGTCCGGGACTAGGTTCAAATGAGCAGTTCTTC
TRBJ1-4,-,TRBV11-3,-,CASSLGDEKLFF,TGTGCCAGCAGCTTAGGCGATGAAAAACTGTTTTTT
TRBJ2-4,few,TRBV7-2,TRBD2,CASSPSGTVAKNIQYF,TGTGCCAGCAGTCCTAGCGGGACCGTAGCCAAAAACATTCAGTACTTC
TRBJ2-5,-,TRBV6-6,-,CASSYPGLTGETQYF,TGTGCCAGCAGTTACCCCGGACTTACCGGTGAGACCCAGTACTTC
TRBJ2-3,-,TRBV9,TRBD1,CASSPTTGGGPTDTQYF,TGTGCCAGCAGCCCAACGACAGGGGGGGGCCCGACAGATACGCAGTATTTT
TRBJ1-2,-,TRBV11-2,-,CASSLVGTTYGYTF,TGTGCCAGCAGCTTAGTGGGGACAACCTATGGCTACACCTTC
TRBJ2-1,-,TRBV25-1,TRBD1,CASSESGTGRNEQFF,TGTGCCAGCAGTGAATCGGGGACAGGACGAAATGAGCAGTTCTTC
TRBJ1-5,few,TRBV4-3,-,CASSQDRTGSNQPQHF,TGCGCCAGCAGCCAAGATCGTACAGGGAGCAATCAGCCCCAGCATTTT
TRBJ2-7,-,TRBV6-6,-,CASSYSVRTDYEQYF,TGTGCCAGCAGTTACTCAGTTAGGACAGACTACGAGCAGTACTTC
TRBJ1-1,-,TRBV7-9,TRBD1,CASSAQGANTEAFF,TGTGCCAGCAGCGCCCAGGGGGCGAACACTGAAGCTTTCTTT
TRBJ2-7,few,TRBV7-9,TRBD2,CASSSGTSGMYEQYF,TGTGCCAGCAGCTCGGGGACTAGCGGGATGTACGAGCAGTACTTC
TRBJ2-1,-,TRBV18,TRBD2,CASSVSSGTDEQFF,TGTGCCAGCTCAGTGTCTAGCGGGACGGATGAGCAGTTCTTC
TRBJ2-5,-,TRBV25-1,TRBD1,CASSGNRGYGETQYF,TGTGCCAGCAGTGGTAACAGGGGCTACGGGGAGACCCAGTACTTC
TRBJ1-4,-,TRBV6-9,-,CASDDSRYATNEKLFF,TGTGCCAGCGACGACAGCCGATATGCAACTAATGAAAAACTGTTTTTT
TRBJ2-7,-,TRBV30,-,CAWSVSGSIYEQYF,TGTGCCTGGAGTGTTTCCGGGAGTATCTACGAGCAGTACTTC
TRBJ2-7,-,TRBV6-5,TRBD2,CASSSGGPSGEQYF,TGTGCCAGCAGCTCGGGGGGACCCTCGGGGGAGCAGTACTTC
TRBJ2-3,-,TRBV5-4,-,CASVGQDTDTQYF,TGTGCCAGCGTGGGGCAGGACACAGATACGCAGTATTTT
TRBJ2-1,-,TRBV27,TRBD2,CASSLLTSGSSVEQFF,TGTGCCAGCAGTCTCCTGACTAGCGGGAGTTCGGTTGAGCAGTTCTTC
TRBJ1-5,-,TRBV4-2,-,CASSQDTGSNQPQHF,TGTGCCAGCAGCCAAGATACAGGGTCGAATCAGCCCCAGCATTTT
TRBJ2-6,-,TRBV7-9,TRBD1,CASSSDRVSGANVLTF,TGTGCCAGCAGCTCAGACAGGGTATCCGGGGCCAACGTCCTGACTTTC
TRBJ1-1,-,TRBV20-1,-,CSVPVGAEAFF,TGCAGTGTCCCGGTTGGTGCTGAAGCTTTCTTT
TRBJ2-1,-,TRBV5-4,TRBD2,CASSRIAGVIYNEQFF,TGTGCCAGCAGCCGTATAGCGGGAGTTATCTACAATGAGCAGTTCTTC
TRBJ2-3,-,TRBV27,TRBD1,CASSLGTGGLNTQYF,TGTGCCAGCAGTTTAGGGACAGGGGGTCTGAATACGCAGTATTTT
TRBJ2-2,-,TRBV11-1,-,CASSTIYQQGAGELFF,TGTGCCAGCAGCACGATTTATCAACAGGGAGCCGGGGAGCTGTTTTTT
TRBJ1-5,-,TRBV9,-,CASSVEGSQGQPQHF,TGTGCCAGCAGCGTAGAGGGAAGCCAGGGGCAGCCCCAGCATTTT
TRBJ2-1,once,TRBV7-3,-,CASSSSPGVEQFF,TGTGCCAGCAGCTCCTCGCCGGGGGTTGAGCAGTTCTTC
TRBJ2-1,-,TRBV9,TRBD2,CASTPGLASYNEQFF,TGTGCCAGCACCCCGGGACTAGCCTCCTACAATGAGCAGTTCTTC
TRBJ2-7,-,TRBV9,-,CASSVGLATHEQYF,TGTGCCAGCAGCGTAGGGCTAGCGACGCACGAGCAGTACTTC
TRBJ1-5,few,TRBV7-9,TRBD1,CASSLGDRHQHF,TGTGCCAGCAGCTTAGGGGACAGACACCAGCATTTT
TRBJ2-2,-,TRBV7-3,-,CASSLGVGTGELFF,TGTGCCAGCAGCTTAGGAGTTGGCACCGGGGAGCTGTTTTTT
TRBJ1-5,-,TRBV27,-,CASSLEGSQPQHF,TGTGCCAGCAGTTTAGAGGGTAGTCAGCCCCAGCATTTT
TRBJ2-7,-,TRBV7-6,TRBD2,CASSTFGTSGRVWEQYF,TGTGCCAGCAGCACCTTCGGGACTAGCGGGAGGGTATGGGAGCAGTACTTC
TRBJ1-1,once,TRBV4-3,-,CASSQDPGREAFF,TGCGCCAGCAGCCAAGATCCTGGCAGGGAAGCTTTCTTT
TRBJ1-6,-,TRBV7-9,-,CASTLYNSPLHF,TGTGCCAGCACCCTTTATAATTCACCCCTCCACTTT
TRBJ2-6,-,TRBV19,-,CASSIGVSGANVLTF,TGTGCCAGTAGTATAGGCGTCTCTGGGGCCAACGTCCTGACTTTC
TRBJ2-1,-,TRBV7-3,TRBD2,CASSLQGGSYNEQFF,TGTGCCAGCAGCTTACAGGGAGGGTCCTACAATGAGCAGTTCTTC
TRBJ1-2,-,TRBV4-1,-,CASSPAVANYGYTF,TGCGCCAGCAGCCCGGCGGTAGCTAACTATGGCTACACCTTC
TRBJ2-1,-,TRBV29-1,TRBD2,CSVEKLAAKYNEQFF,TGCAGCGTTGAAAAACTAGCGGCAAAATACAATGAGCAGTTCTTC
TRBJ1-5,-,TRBV27,-,CASSFGRGFQPQHF,TGTGCCAGCAGTTTTGGCAGAGGGTTCCAGCCCCAGCATTTT
TRBJ2-1,-,TRBV5-6,TRBD2,CASSLVAGEYNEQFF,TGTGCCAGCAGCTTGGTAGCGGGAGAGTACAATGAGCAGTTCTTC
TRBJ2-3,-,TRBV19,-,CASVGGFSTDTQYF,TGTGCCAGTGTAGGCGGGTTCAGCACAGATACGCAGTATTTT
TRBJ1-5,-,TRBV2,-,CASSDPVGGGNQPQHF,TGTGCCAGCAGTGACCCCGTGGGAGGGGGCAATCAGCCCCAGCATTTT
TRBJ2-3,-,TRBV7-9,TRBD1,CASSSTGVETDTQYF,TGTGCCAGCAGCTCGACAGGGGTGGAAACAGATACGCAGTATTTT
TRBJ2-3,-,TRBV5-4,-,CASSPGIRSTDTQYF,TGTGCCAGCAGTCCCGGGATCCGGAGCACAGATACGCAGTATTTT
TRBJ2-2,-,TRBV7-9,TRBD1,CASSTGQGENTGELFF,TGTGCCAGCAGCACAGGACAGGGCGAAAACACCGGGGAGCTGTTTTTT
TRBJ1-2,-,TRBV5-4,TRBD1,CASSGEDREGYGYTF,TGTGCCAGCAGCGGGGAGGACAGGGAGGGCTATGGCTACACCTTC
TRBJ1-3,-,TRBV9,-,CASSVGSSSGNTIYF,TGTGCCAGCAGCGTAGGTTCCAGCTCTGGAAACACCATATATTTT
TRBJ2-3,once,TRBV6-5,TRBD1,CASKFTGGTDTQYF,TGTGCCAGCAAATTCACAGGGGGCACAGATACGCAGTATTTT